A single sample is the source of the 8 T cell receptor beta chains below, sequenced in a study of identical twins. One entry per CDR3 protein results from TCRdb running MiXCR on the 5' RACE reads. The table lists about 470,000 distinct CDR3 sequences, about 24% of them singletons. The same specimen was also included in a second study, on T cells expressing NK-cell markers.

The sequenced sample was CD4+ T cells sorted from blood. The receptors stem from a woman in her late teens or twenties in good health.

This chain joins TRBV6-2 or TRBV6-3 and TRBJ1-5; 9 positions match TRBD1. With V trimmed by 8 bases and J by 4 bases, 3 bases remained unmatched. Germline assignment: CDR1 MNHEY and CDR2 SVGEGT. The CDR3 totals 13 residues. CDR3 loop: CASQGQGNQPQHF. CDR3 DNA: TGTGCCAGCCAGGGACAGGGTAATCAGCCCCAGCATTTT.

The table lists this clonotype with a few counts. The chain is built from TRBV7-9 and TRBJ1-1, with D hard to call. The CDR3 is 13 amino acids. Deletions cut 2 bases from V and 1 base from J, with 5 bases between. Germline V lookup: CDR1 SEHNR, CDR2 FQNEAQ (reference sequence). This chain's CDR3 is CASSLHQNTEAFF. CDR3 nucleotide sequence: TGTGCCAGCAGCTTACACCAGAACACTGAAGCTTTCTTT.

This clonotype was found a few times. The V gene is TRBV20-1, the J gene TRBJ2-1; tentatively, D is TRBD2 (5 bases). The CDR3 is made up of 13 amino acids. Germline V CDR1 and CDR2: DFQATT, SNEGSKA (reference sequence). The germline V and J ends were trimmed by 3 bases and 3 bases, with 9 bases remaining between them. CDR3 region: CSASLSGYNEQFF. In DNA form, the CDR3 reads TGCAGTGCTAGCCTAAGCGGCTACAATGAGCAGTTCTTC.

This clonotype was counted a few times. V and J are TRBV19 and TRBJ2-7, with 9 bases that match TRBD1. V lost 1 base, J lost 3 bases, and 7 bases stayed unmatched. The germline V gene has CDR1 LNHDA and CDR2 SQIVND (reference sequence). This CDR3 is built from 16 residues. The chain's CDR3 is CASSIAPGQGVYEQYF. In DNA, the CDR3 is TGTGCCAGTAGTATAGCCCCGGGACAGGGTGTCTACGAGCAGTACTTC.

This clonotype came up many times. The genes are TRBV5-5 and TRBJ2-2; 7 bases map to TRBD2. CDR3 size: 15 residues. Germline V gene lookup returns CDR1 SGHKS and CDR2 YYEKEE (reference sequence). Germline trimming cut 7 bases from V and 7 bases from J; bases unmatched to any gene: 13. CDR3 DNA sequence: TGTGCCAGCGCTGTCCCTAGCGGCCGCGGCGGGGAGCTGTTTTTT. Its translation: CASAVPSGRGGELFF.

The chain is built from TRBV24-1 and TRBJ2-7, with D perhaps TRBD1 (7 bases). The CDR3 runs 14 residues. Germline assignment: CDR1 KGHDR and CDR2 SFDVKD. V lost 12 bases and J 6 bases, leaving 23 bases between the germline ends. Here the CDR3 DNA reads TGTGCCCACCGAGCAGGGGGGACTGCACCCGAGCAGTACTTC. It encodes CAHRAGGTAPEQYF.

This clonotype was observed a few times. The chain is built from TRBV10-3 and TRBJ2-3; D not certain. V gave up 5 bases and J gave up 0 bases, with 9 bases separating them. The CDR3 length is 14 residues. Germline loops: CDR1 ENHRY, CDR2 SYGVKD. The DNA for the CDR3 is TGTGCCATCAGTCGGGCAACTAGCACAGATACGCAGTATTTT. It specifies CAISRATSTDTQYF.

V and J are TRBV5-1 and TRBJ2-1, with 14 bases aligning to TRBD2. In germline, CDR1 is SGHRS, CDR2 YFSETQ. V lost 4 bases, J lost 0 bases, and 3 bases stayed unmatched. The CDR3 has 17 amino acids. CDR3 sequence: CASSRGTSGSSYNEQFF. CDR3 coding DNA: TGCGCCAGCAGCCGTGGGACTAGCGGGAGCTCCTACAATGAGCAGTTCTTC.